The 8 T cell receptor beta chains given below trace back to one sample, sequenced in a study of blood T cell repertoires in COVID-19. TCRdb's table, derived via immunoSEQ multiplex PCR, lists solely in-frame clones and lacks some. In the table there are about 90,000 clones, more than 80% of which are singletons. Source material: peripheral blood. The receptor source for this set is a man in his fifties or sixties with COVID-19, enrolled during active disease.

This chain joins TRBV5-4 and TRBJ1-1; no reliable D call. CDR3 length: 14 residues. V dropped 3 bases and J dropped 1 base, with 10 bases sitting between them. The germline V gene has CDR1 SGHNT and CDR2 YYREEE (reference sequence). CDR3 coding DNA: TGTGCCAGCAGCTATACAACAAGGAACACTGAAGCTTTCTTT. It codes for CASSYTTRNTEAFF.

The rearrangement uses TRBV4-3 and TRBJ2-7; 10 bases align to TRBD1. The CDR3 runs to 16 residues. CDR1 is LGHNA and CDR2 is YSLEER in the germline V gene. Losses at the gene ends were 3 bases for V and 5 bases for J; bases not matched to a gene: 10. In DNA form, the CDR3 reads TGCGCCAGCAGCCAGTCCTGGGGGACAGGGGCCCACGAGCAGTACTTC. This codes for CASSQSWGTGAHEQYF.

A remark on this clone: This sample includes further DNA sequences coding for the same CDR3. The chain combines TRBV9 with TRBJ1-3; weak D call: TRBD1 (6 bases). Germline assignment: CDR1 SGDLS and CDR2 YYNGEE. This CDR3 region has 14 residues. Trimming stripped 3 bases from V and 1 base from J, with 8 bases between. Here the CDR3 DNA reads TGTGCCAGCAGCGCAACAGGGTCTGGAAACACCATATATTTT. The encoded protein is CASSATGSGNTIYF.

The chain recombines TRBV12-3 or TRBV12-4 with TRBJ1-3; D ambiguous. The CDR3 extends over 12 amino acids. Trimming removed 10 bases at V and 3 bases at J, with 10 bases between. CDR3 bases: TGTGCCACCTATACTGGTGGAAACACCATATATTTT. It encodes CATYTGGNTIYF.

The V call is TRBV27, the J call TRBJ2-7, with D possibly matching TRBD1 (5 bases). CDR1 MNHEY and CDR2 SMNVEV come from the germline V gene (reference sequence). V was pared by 5 bases and J by 3 bases, with 14 bases between. This CDR3 spans 14 amino acids. Here the CDR3 DNA reads TGTGCCAGCAGTCCGCGACAGAATTTCTACGAGCAGTACTTC. Encoded protein: CASSPRQNFYEQYF.

This chain connects TRBV18 to TRBJ1-1, with 8 bases identical to TRBD1. With V trimmed by 3 bases and J by 5 bases, 8 bases remained unmatched. The CDR3 is 15 amino acids. Germline V gives CDR1 KGHSH, CDR2 LQKENI. The DNA for the CDR3 is TGTGCCAGCTCACCCCGCGGACAGGGTCGGACTGAAGCTTTCTTT. It yields the protein CASSPRGQGRTEAFF.

The chain combines TRBV5-1 with TRBJ2-1, with D unclear. This CDR3 has 16 amino acids. Germline V CDR1 and CDR2: SGHRS, YFSETQ. Between the trimmed V and J ends, which lost 0 bases and 0 bases, there was a span of 10 bases. CDR3 sequence (DNA): TGCGCCAGCAGCTTGGGGGCCACGAGCTCCTACAATGAGCAGTTCTTC. Translation gives CASSLGATSSYNEQFF.

The CDR3 region is CASQREPAGGSYNEQFF. CDR3 coding DNA: TGTGCCAGCCAGAGGGAACCAGCCGGCGGCTCCTACAATGAGCAGTTCTTC. V is TRBV5-8 and J is TRBJ2-1; tentatively, D is TRBD2 (5 bases). The CDR3 extends over 17 amino acids. Germline CDR1 reads SGHTS; CDR2 reads YDEGEE. Trimming shortened V by 7 bases and J by 0 bases, and 20 bases separated the two germline ends.